There are a few counts of the clone carrying this T cell receptor beta chain. The antigen remains undetermined. The data belong to a study of early T cells in non-severe SARS-CoV-2 infection. Study-level results: Missing private and CD4 specificities, VDJdb matching favored anti-spike CD8 responses.

Attachment of unique molecular identifiers to individual cDNA molecules was performed. TCRdb independently ran MiXCR on the 5' RACE reads; one entry per CDR3 protein. The table shows some 50,000 distinct CDR3 sequences, with around 9.3% occurring only once. Trimming shortened V by 1 base and J by 7 bases, and 3 bases separated the two germline ends. Germline V gene data show CDR1 as SGHRS and CDR2 as YFSETQ. The CDR3 runs to 11 residues. The chain uses TRBV5-1 and TRBJ2-1; D is unclear. Sequenced material: whole blood. This clonotype was obtained from an adult who was a healthcare worker with PCR-confirmed SARS-CoV-2 infection or an uninfected control (not recorded which). CDR3 region: CASSLINEQFF. The CDR3 nucleotides are TGCGCCAGCAGCTTGATTAATGAGCAGTTCTTC.